This TCR beta chain was sequenced in a study of T cell clonality in common variable immunodeficiency. This clone was observed at least ten times. The CDR3 is cut off 3 residues early in the read; its end comes from the germline J gene. Repertoires were generated with immunoSEQ multiplex PCR, while TCRdb's copy carries only in-frame clones and drops some. The sample counts 40,000 to 55,000 clones, none seen once; the ten largest own roughly 6%. This CDR3 comprises 15 residues. CDR1 and CDR2 (germline): SGHDN, FVKESK. V gave up 4 bases and J gave up 2 bases, with 11 bases separating them. This clonotype was sampled from a person aged 18-69 years in good health. Sequenced material: peripheral blood mononuclear cells. The chain recombines TRBV14 with TRBJ2-2, with D unresolved. The CDR3 reads CASSLRITNTGELFF. CDR3 DNA (partial): TGTGCCAGCAGCCTCCGAATCACAAACACCGGGGAG.